This T cell receptor (beta chain) was identified in a study of post-analysis software for immune sequencing data. About the study: Patients had relapsing-remitting, secondary progressive or progressive-relapsing multiple sclerosis; some lacked subtype. Study results and limitations: A few TRBV segments occurring more often in patients than controls included TRBV5-6, TRBV5-1 and TRBV20-1. Samples prepared in the same batch strongly co-clustered by F measure.

This clonotype was recorded a few times. The target antigen is unknown. Prepared libraries of TCR beta cDNA carried unique molecular identifiers. TCRdb fed the PCR reads into MiXCR, producing one record per CDR3 protein. The sample holds roughly 700,000 distinct CDR3 sequences, roughly 27% seen once. From germline, CDR1 is SGHRS and CDR2 YFSETQ. Trimming cost V 4 bases and J 6 bases, with 2 bases left between them. The length of the CDR3 is 9 residues. The chain couples TRBV5-1 to TRBJ2-7; D is unresolved. What was sequenced was blood. The source of this sequence is a girl under 18 with multiple sclerosis. The CDR3 bases are TGCGCCAGCAGCCTCGAGCAGTACTTC. Amino acid sequence: CASSLEQYF.